The rows below give T cell receptor beta chains drawn from one sample of a study of shared clonotypes between healthy human individuals. The data were produced by immunoSEQ multiplex PCR, yet TCRdb's version contains in-frame clones alone and is incomplete. The data show 2 million to 2.5 million clones, less than 95% seen once. Sequencing input: naive CD4+ T cells from PBMCs. The receptors stem from a man aged 18 to 35 in good health. Some clones in this sample may be carry-over from other donors' samples. CDR3s include the opening cysteine and the closing phenylalanine or tryptophan. The D gene is left open where the match is weak. Rows give clone size only sometimes, using once, few, many, or a class for an expanded clone.

>TRBJ2-3|-|TRBV7-2|TRBD2
CASSLMKPGLAGVDTQYF
TGTGCCAGCAGCCTAATGAAACCGGGACTAGCGGGAGTCGATACGCAGTATTTT
>TRBJ1-3|-|TRBV5-4|-
CASSERTEGNTIYF
TGTGCCAGCAGCGAACGGACGGAGGGAAACACCATATATTTT
>TRBJ2-5|once|TRBV10-2|-
CASSPSGALAQYF
TGCGCCAGCAGCCCGTCAGGGGCTTTGGCCCAGTACTTC
>TRBJ2-7|-|TRBV5-1|-
CASSIGTFSYEQYF
TGCGCCAGCAGCATCGGGACTTTCTCCTACGAGCAGTACTTC
>TRBJ2-5|-|TRBV15|-
CATSRERGLGQETQYF
TGTGCCACCAGCAGAGAACGGGGGTTAGGCCAAGAGACCCAGTACTTC
>TRBJ1-1|-|TRBV14|-
CASSQNLVGLGKAFF
TGTGCCAGCAGCCAAAATTTGGTGGGACTAGGAAAAGCTTTCTTT
>TRBJ2-3|-|TRBV5-4|-
CASSYRMAVSTDTQYF
TGTGCCAGCAGCTACCGCATGGCGGTAAGCACAGATACGCAGTATTTT
>TRBJ1-2|-|TRBV4-1|-
CASSQETVNYGYTF
TGCGCCAGCAGCCAAGAAACAGTAAACTATGGCTACACCTTC
>TRBJ2-5|-|TRBV5-4|-
CASHRSVSETQYF
TGTGCCAGCCACAGGAGCGTGTCTGAGACCCAGTACTTC
>TRBJ2-7|-|TRBV29-1|-
CSVEGGGGSDEQYF
TGCAGCGTTGAAGGGGGCGGGGGCAGCGACGAGCAGTACTTC
>TRBJ2-5|-|TRBV6-6|-
CASSPGQTQGETQYF
TGTGCCAGCTCTCCAGGACAGACCCAGGGAGAGACCCAGTACTTC
>TRBJ2-2|-|TRBV18|-
CASSSGAGGELFF
TGTGCCAGCTCATCCGGGGCAGGCGGGGAGCTGTTTTTT
>TRBJ1-1|-|TRBV7-2|-
CASSFSGPRGTEAFF
TGTGCCAGCAGCTTCTCGGGACCCCGAGGCACTGAAGCTTTCTTT
>TRBJ2-7|once|TRBV28|-
CASTLPDRTYEQYF
TGTGCCAGCACCTTACCGGACAGAACCTACGAGCAGTACTTC
>TRBJ1-4|-|TRBV25-1|-
CASSDPGTGKLFF
TGTGCCAGCAGTGACCCCGGGACGGGAAAACTGTTTTTT
>TRBJ2-5|-|TRBV30|TRBD2
CAWREGLAGRETQYF
TGTGCCTGGAGAGAGGGACTAGCGGGAAGGGAGACCCAGTACTTC
>TRBJ2-1|-|TRBV11-3|-
CASSLEGTRYDEQFF
TGTGCCAGCAGCTTAGAGGGTACCCGGTACGATGAGCAGTTCTTC
>TRBJ1-1|once|TRBV28|TRBD1
CASSPNGQGGTEAFF
TGTGCCAGCAGTCCGAACGGACAGGGGGGAACTGAAGCTTTCTTT
>TRBJ1-3|-|TRBV29-1|-
CSDDHPTGGNTIYF
TGCAGCGATGACCACCCGACCGGGGGAAACACCATATATTTT
>TRBJ2-3|-|TRBV6-1|TRBD2
CASSTSGSTDTQYF
TGTGCCAGCAGTACTAGCGGGAGCACAGATACGCAGTATTTT
>TRBJ2-7|-|TRBV6-1|TRBD2
CASSEAGAGGGYEQYF
TGTGCCAGCAGTGAAGCCGGGGCGGGAGGTGGTTACGAGCAGTACTTC
>TRBJ2-7|-|TRBV28|-
CASSPLWEKIPYEQYF
TGTGCCAGCAGTCCGCTATGGGAGAAAATACCGTACGAGCAGTACTTC
>TRBJ2-7|-|TRBV2|TRBD1
CASSVAEGQGVEQYF
TGTGCCAGCTCTGTCGCCGAGGGACAGGGGGTCGAGCAGTACTTC
>TRBJ1-5|-|TRBV5-1|-
CASRADGNQPQHF
TGCGCCAGCAGGGCGGACGGGAATCAGCCCCAGCATTTT
>TRBJ2-1|-|TRBV30|-
CAWSVGAATYNEQFF
TGTGCCTGGAGTGTGGGCGCGGCTACCTACAATGAGCAGTTCTTC
>TRBJ2-1|-|TRBV5-1|TRBD2
CASSNTGLAGNEQFF
TGCGCCAGCAGCAACACGGGACTAGCGGGCAATGAGCAGTTCTTC
>TRBJ1-1|-|TRBV7-2|-
CASSVRGGNTEAFF
TGTGCCAGCAGCGTCAGGGGTGGGAACACTGAAGCTTTCTTT
>TRBJ2-7|-|TRBV2|-
CASSEFGTGYEQYF
TGTGCCAGCAGTGAGTTCGGGACGGGTTACGAGCAGTACTTC
>TRBJ1-1|-|TRBV28|-
CASSSPTGAFF
TGTGCCAGCAGTTCCCCCACGGGAGCTTTCTTT
>TRBJ1-1|-|TRBV19|-
CASTKGLNTEAFF
TGTGCCAGTACCAAAGGGTTGAACACTGAAGCTTTCTTT
>TRBJ1-2|-|TRBV5-4|TRBD1
CASSGDRNNYGYTF
TGTGCCAGCAGCGGGGACAGGAATAACTATGGCTACACCTTC
>TRBJ1-2|-|TRBV5-6|-
CASSLGRNYGYTF
TGTGCCAGCAGCTTAGGACGGAACTATGGCTACACCTTC
>TRBJ1-2|-|TRBV11-2|TRBD1
CASSLDPDRVDGYTF
TGTGCCAGCAGCTTAGACCCCGACAGGGTGGATGGCTACACCTTC
>TRBJ2-5|-|TRBV28|-
CASSTPQETQYF
TGTGCCAGCAGCACCCCCCAAGAGACCCAGTACTTC
>TRBJ2-5|-|TRBV5-1|TRBD2
CASTLAGGREQYF
TGCGCCAGCACACTAGCGGGAGGTCGGGAGCAGTACTTC
>TRBJ1-5|-|TRBV5-8|TRBD1
CASSIGTAGSMAYSNQPQHF
TGTGCCAGCAGCATCGGGACAGCGGGTTCAATGGCGTATAGCAATCAGCCCCAGCATTTT
>TRBJ2-4|-|TRBV6-1|TRBD2
CASSVRSGGPKNIQYF
TGTGCCAGCAGTGTTAGAAGCGGGGGACCAAAAAACATTCAGTACTTC
>TRBJ1-2|once|TRBV27|TRBD1
CASSDHDRGPGGYTF
TGTGCCAGCAGCGACCATGACAGGGGGCCAGGTGGCTACACCTTC
>TRBJ2-5|-|TRBV5-4|TRBD2
CASSPQSAGVETQYF
TGTGCCAGCAGCCCCCAGAGTGCGGGAGTGGAGACCCAGTACTTC
>TRBJ1-2|-|TRBV6-1|-
CASRGGAGGYTF
TGTGCCAGCCGGGGGGGGGCTGGAGGCTACACCTTC